The rows below give T cell receptor beta chains drawn from one sample of a study of glioma-infiltrating T cells. TCRdb analysed the multiplex PCR reads with MiXCR anew, one entry per CDR3 protein. The table lists around 390,000 distinct CDR3 sequences, roughly 41% of them singletons. Source material: glioma tissue, nonneoplastic brain tissue, or PBMCs (not recorded which). Receptor source: a human donor with low-grade glioma or glioblastoma, undergoing nonglioma brain surgery, or in good health (not recorded which). The CDR3 runs from the conserved cysteine through the conserved F or W. The order of the fields is J gene, V gene, D gene, clone size, CDR3 protein, CDR3 DNA. A D gene is named only where the DNA matches it firmly. The listing skips clone size in some rows; elsewhere it reads once, few, many or a size class.

J: TRBJ1-5
V: TRBV28
D: NA
size: few
CDR3: CASSLQRWPQHF
DNA: TGTGCCAGCAGTTTGCAAAGGTGGCCCCAGCATTTT

J: TRBJ1-1
V: TRBV6-2/TRBV6-3
D: NA
size: many
CDR3: CASSYPTDEAFF
DNA: TGTGCCAGCAGTTACCCGACAGATGAAGCTTTCTTT

J: TRBJ2-7
V: TRBV14
D: NA
size: few
CDR3: CASSQEMGEQYF
DNA: TGTGCCAGCAGCCAAGAAATGGGAGAGCAGTACTTC

J: TRBJ1-6
V: TRBV6-1
D: NA
size: NA
CDR3: CASTPQGVRNSPLHF
DNA: TGTGCCAGCACCCCTCAGGGAGTAAGGAATTCACCCCTCCACTTT

J: TRBJ2-7
V: TRBV18
D: NA
size: NA
CDR3: CASSPKAGWSYEQYF
DNA: TGTGCCAGCTCACCGAAGGCGGGTTGGTCCTACGAGCAGTACTTC

J: TRBJ1-5
V: TRBV7-2
D: NA
size: few
CDR3: CASSPSPGQPQHF
DNA: TGTGCCAGCAGCCCTAGTCCAGGACAGCCCCAGCATTTT

J: TRBJ1-4
V: TRBV4-2
D: NA
size: few
CDR3: CASSQDRGPQKLFF
DNA: TGTGCCAGCAGCCAAGACCGAGGGCCTCAAAAACTGTTTTTT

J: TRBJ1-5
V: TRBV4-1
D: NA
size: NA
CDR3: CASSQDYRALSNQPQHF
DNA: TGCGCCAGCAGCCAAGATTACAGGGCATTAAGCAATCAGCCCCAGCATTTT

J: TRBJ1-2
V: TRBV28
D: NA
size: NA
CDR3: CASRQNRDGYTF
DNA: TGTGCCAGCAGACAAAACAGGGACGGCTACACCTTC

J: TRBJ2-3
V: TRBV10-3
D: NA
size: NA
CDR3: CAIRLSTGAADTQYF
DNA: TGTGCCATCAGACTCTCGACGGGAGCGGCAGATACGCAGTATTTT

J: TRBJ2-5
V: TRBV20-1
D: TRBD2
size: NA
CDR3: CSADGLAGLETQYF
DNA: TGCAGTGCTGACGGACTAGCGGGACTGGAGACCCAGTACTTC

J: TRBJ1-1
V: TRBV5-1
D: NA
size: NA
CDR3: CASSLETVWAEAFF
DNA: TGCGCCAGCAGCTTGGAAACGGTATGGGCTGAAGCTTTCTTT

J: TRBJ1-5
V: TRBV5-4
D: NA
size: NA
CDR3: CASSFFGAGQPQHF
DNA: TGTGCCAGCAGCTTTTTTGGCGCGGGTCAGCCCCAGCATTTT

J: TRBJ2-7
V: TRBV20-1
D: NA
size: NA
CDR3: CSAYRDSVYEQHF
DNA: TGCAGTGCATACCGGGACTCGGTCTACGAGCAGCACTTC

J: TRBJ2-1
V: TRBV2
D: TRBD2
size: few
CDR3: CASTEGLAGEYNEQFF
DNA: TGTGCCAGCACTGAGGGACTAGCGGGAGAATACAATGAGCAGTTCTTC

J: TRBJ2-5
V: TRBV19
D: NA
size: NA
CDR3: CASSTIGYRAQETQYF
DNA: TGTGCCAGTAGTACGATTGGGTACAGGGCGCAAGAGACCCAGTACTTC

J: TRBJ2-7
V: TRBV12-3/TRBV12-4
D: NA
size: NA
CDR3: CASSLWGPGYEQYF
DNA: TGTGCCAGCAGTTTATGGGGTCCCGGCTACGAGCAGTACTTC

J: TRBJ2-1
V: TRBV20-1
D: NA
size: NA
CDR3: CSANAFRVSKQFF
DNA: TGCAGTGCTAATGCCTTCCGGGTTAGTAAGCAGTTCTTC

J: TRBJ2-3
V: TRBV7-2
D: NA
size: few
CDR3: CASSLVRATQYF
DNA: TGTGCCAGCAGCTTAGTGCGGGCTACGCAGTATTTT

J: TRBJ2-7
V: TRBV6-2/TRBV6-3
D: TRBD1
size: NA
CDR3: CASSYSPGTGAYDQYF
DNA: TGTGCCAGCAGTTACTCCCCCGGGACAGGGGCTTACGACCAGTACTTC

J: TRBJ2-1
V: TRBV5-4
D: NA
size: NA
CDR3: CASSPPRGNAYNEQFF
DNA: TGTGCCAGCAGCCCCCCGCGCGGGAACGCCTACAATGAGCAGTTCTTC

J: TRBJ2-1
V: TRBV27
D: NA
size: many
CDR3: CATRDTPRNEQFF
DNA: TGTGCCACCCGGGACACCCCCAGGAATGAGCAGTTCTTC

J: TRBJ1-2
V: TRBV20-1
D: NA
size: many
CDR3: CSGAGPSALGYTF
DNA: TGCAGTGGGGCGGGACCTTCAGCTCTTGGCTACACCTTC

J: TRBJ2-1
V: TRBV6-1
D: TRBD2
size: few
CDR3: CASSSPGLAGVLEQFF
DNA: TGTGCCAGCAGTTCCCCCGGACTAGCGGGAGTCTTAGAGCAGTTCTTC

J: TRBJ2-3
V: TRBV5-4
D: NA
size: NA
CDR3: CASSLNSGTDTQYF
DNA: TGTGCCAGCAGCTTGAATAGCGGCACAGATACGCAGTATTTT

J: TRBJ2-2
V: TRBV12-3/TRBV12-4
D: NA
size: NA
CDR3: CASRPDRFGDRYTGELFF
DNA: TGTGCCAGCAGACCCGACAGGTTCGGAGATCGATACACCGGGGAGCTGTTTTTT

J: TRBJ2-1
V: TRBV28
D: NA
size: NA
CDR3: CASTSGRSYEQFF
DNA: TGTGCCAGCACTTCTGGTAGGAGCTACGAGCAGTTCTTC

J: TRBJ2-3
V: TRBV3-1
D: TRBD2
size: few
CDR3: CASSSRDRLAGTDTQYF
DNA: TGTGCCAGCAGCTCAAGAGATCGACTAGCGGGTACAGATACGCAGTATTTT

J: TRBJ1-3
V: TRBV4-1
D: NA
size: NA
CDR3: CASSQSTGNTIYF
DNA: TGCGCCAGCAGCCAATCCACTGGAAACACCATATATTTT

J: TRBJ2-1
V: TRBV6-5
D: NA
size: NA
CDR3: CASSQEEGLNGYNEQFF
DNA: TGTGCCAGCAGCCAAGAAGAAGGTTTAAACGGGTACAATGAGCAGTTCTTC

J: TRBJ1-5
V: TRBV6-1
D: NA
size: NA
CDR3: CASSENGFDSNQPQHF
DNA: TGTGCCAGCAGTGAAAATGGGTTTGATAGCAATCAGCCCCAGCATTTT

J: TRBJ2-1
V: TRBV27
D: TRBD2
size: many
CDR3: CASSLRLAGVSEQFF
DNA: TGTGCCAGCAGTTTAAGGCTAGCGGGAGTAAGTGAGCAGTTCTTC

J: TRBJ2-4
V: TRBV4-2
D: NA
size: NA
CDR3: CASSGDTKPKNIQYF
DNA: TGTGCCAGCAGCGGGGACACCAAACCCAAAAACATTCAGTACTTC

J: TRBJ2-5
V: TRBV7-9
D: NA
size: NA
CDR3: CASSSVQGRKFF
DNA: TGTGCCAGCAGCTCAGTACAGGGAAGGAAGTTCTTC

J: TRBJ2-3
V: TRBV4-1
D: NA
size: few
CDR3: CASSLQTTPTDTQYF
DNA: TGCGCCAGCAGCCTACAGACAACCCCCACAGATACGCAGTATTTT

J: TRBJ2-2
V: TRBV28
D: NA
size: few
CDR3: CASTGGGGPNTGELFF
DNA: TGTGCCAGCACCGGGGGTGGGGGCCCGAACACCGGGGAGCTGTTTTTT

J: TRBJ2-2
V: TRBV19
D: NA
size: NA
CDR3: CASSKGVTGTGELFF
DNA: TGTGCCAGTAGTAAAGGCGTAACAGGAACCGGGGAGCTGTTTTTT

J: TRBJ2-3
V: TRBV4-3
D: NA
size: NA
CDR3: CASSQDWASVSRTQYF
DNA: TGCGCCAGCAGCCAAGATTGGGCTAGCGTATCTCGTACGCAGTATTTT

J: TRBJ1-1
V: TRBV6-2/TRBV6-3
D: NA
size: many
CDR3: CASSYDSEASRRTEAFF
DNA: TGTGCCAGCAGTTACGACAGTGAAGCCTCTCGTAGGACTGAAGCTTTCTTT

J: TRBJ2-3
V: TRBV28
D: NA
size: many
CDR3: CASSPPGHTQYF
DNA: TGTGCCAGCAGCCCCCCCGGCCATACGCAGTATTTT

J: TRBJ2-1
V: TRBV5-1
D: NA
size: few
CDR3: CASSLDPGSDEQFF
DNA: TGCGCCAGCAGCTTGGACCCAGGGTCAGATGAGCAGTTCTTC

J: TRBJ2-7
V: TRBV4-2
D: NA
size: NA
CDR3: CASSQGSGENSYEQYF
DNA: TGTGCCAGCAGCCAAGGGTCAGGGGAAAACTCCTACGAGCAGTACTTC

J: TRBJ2-4
V: TRBV6-6
D: TRBD1
size: NA
CDR3: CASTGTGQGKNIQYF
DNA: TGTGCCAGCACTGGAACCGGACAGGGAAAAAACATTCAGTACTTC

J: TRBJ1-5
V: TRBV5-1
D: NA
size: NA
CDR3: CASSLEGRGDQPQHF
DNA: TGCGCCAGCAGCTTGGAGGGCAGGGGAGATCAGCCCCAGCATTTT

J: TRBJ2-7
V: TRBV25-1
D: NA
size: NA
CDR3: CASSPRRGEEYF
DNA: TGTGCCAGCAGTCCCCGGAGGGGGGAGGAGTACTTC

J: TRBJ2-3
V: TRBV24-1
D: TRBD2
size: once
CDR3: CATSDLLISGDLSTDTQYF
DNA: TGTGCCACCAGTGATTTGTTGATTAGCGGGGACCTCAGCACAGATACGCAGTATTTT

J: TRBJ2-5
V: TRBV20-1
D: TRBD2
size: NA
CDR3: CSALSSRLAGGETQCF
DNA: TGCAGTGCCCTCTCCTCCCGACTAGCGGGAGGGGAGACCCAGTGCTTC

J: TRBJ2-1
V: TRBV27
D: TRBD1
size: NA
CDR3: CASSTRGHTFNEQFF
DNA: TGTGCCAGCAGTACCAGGGGGCATACCTTCAATGAGCAGTTCTTC

J: TRBJ2-7
V: TRBV27
D: TRBD2
size: NA
CDR3: CASSLEAGGSYEQYF
DNA: TGTGCCAGCAGTTTGGAAGCGGGAGGCTCCTACGAGCAGTACTTC